Below, 16 T cell receptor beta chains from the same sample are listed, as sequenced in a study of Ad26.COV2.S vaccination and SARS-CoV-2 variants. Treatment here: over 15 received Ad26.COV2.S at low or high dose, single or two shots; about 5 received placebo; per-sample allocation not given. Samples came from day 63 after the first vaccine or placebo injection. Only in-frame clones appear in the TCRdb table, and some are missing; sequencing was by immunoSEQ multiplex PCR. The table lists fewer than 500,000 clones, more than 80% of them singletons, with less than 15% in the top ten. Material: peripheral blood, obtained in a trial of Ad26.COV2.S vaccine versus placebo. These receptors were taken from a person between 18 and 65 years old who received the Ad26.COV2.S COVID-19 vaccine or a placebo.

The chain is built from TRBV9 and TRBJ2-3; no firm D call. CDR1 and CDR2 (germline): SGDLS, YYNGEE. Trimming removed 2 bases from V and 0 bases from J, with 4 bases in between. This CDR3 spans 13 amino acids. CDR3 amino acids: CASSVRSTDTQYF. CDR3 coding DNA: TGTGCCAGCAGCGTCCGGAGCACAGATACGCAGTATTTT.

This clone was seen once. This chain joins TRBV5-1 and TRBJ2-5; 10 positions agree with TRBD1. Germline CDR1 is SGHRS and CDR2 is YFSETQ. This CDR3 has 15 amino acids. Trimming cost V 4 bases and J 6 bases; bases outside gene matches: 9. CDR3 coding DNA: TGCGCCAGCAGCACCACCGGGACAGGGGAGAAGACCCAGTACTTC. Amino acid sequence: CASSTTGTGEKTQYF.

In regard to this clone: The same CDR3 also results from other DNA sequences found in this sample. This chain joins TRBV27 and TRBJ1-1; D might be TRBD1 (5 bases). The CDR3 has 11 amino acids. CDR1 MNHEY and CDR2 SMNVEV come from the germline V gene (reference sequence). The ends were cut back, 6 bases at V and 5 bases at J, with 7 bases in the middle. The CDR3 protein is CASSRGTEAFF. The CDR3 nucleotides read TGTGCCAGCAGCCGGGGGACTGAAGCTTTCTTT.

This chain joins TRBV11-2 and TRBJ2-1; the D is unclear. CDR3 length equals 14 residues. CDR1 is SGHAT and CDR2 is FQNNGV in the germline V gene. V was clipped by 4 bases and J by 5 bases, with 12 bases between them. CDR3 DNA: TGTGCCAGCAGCTCCCCCACCATGAACAATGAGCAGTTCTTC. It encodes CASSSPTMNNEQFF.

CDR3 nucleotide sequence: TGTGCCAGCAGCGTAGATAACTATGGCTACACCTTC. This translates into CASSVDNYGYTF. The rearrangement links TRBV9 to TRBJ1-2; no definite D call. Trimming removed 0 bases at V and 1 base at J, with 1 base between. The CDR3 length is 12 residues. Germline V lookup: CDR1 SGDLS, CDR2 YYNGEE.

The chain carries TRBV5-1 and TRBJ1-5; D gene uncertain. This CDR3 contains 15 residues. CDR1 and CDR2 (germline): SGHRS, YFSETQ. The V end lost 0 bases, the J end lost 3 bases, and 10 bases lay between the germline ends. CDR3 sequence: CASSLDRGPNQPQHF. The CDR3 region has the DNA TGCGCCAGCAGCTTGGATCGCGGACCCAATCAGCCCCAGCATTTT.

V usage is TRBV7-8 and J usage is TRBJ2-5; D not resolved. Trimming removed 5 bases at V and 2 bases at J, with 6 bases between. The CDR3 sequence is 12 residues long. CDR1 SGHVS and CDR2 FQNEAQ come from the germline V gene. The CDR3 protein is CASSRDQETQYF. CDR3 sequence (DNA): TGTGCCAGCAGCAGGGATCAAGAGACCCAGTACTTC. The variable domain in full, with the rest retrieved from reference TRBV7-8 and TRBJ2-5, is GAGVSQSPRYKVAKRGQDVALRCDPISGHVSLFWYQQALGQGPEFLTYFQNEAQLDKSGLPSDRFFAERPEGSVSTLKIQRTQQEDSAVYLCASSRDQETQYFGPGTRLLVL.

The chain is built from TRBV24-1 and TRBJ2-4; 8 bases are a match to TRBD1. Unmatched junction bases numbered 4, after V lost 10 bases and J lost 0 bases. CDR1 is KGHDR and CDR2 is SFDVKD in the germline V gene. The CDR3 covers 14 residues. CDR3 nucleotide sequence: TGTGCCACACGCAGGGGGCGAGCCAAAAACATTCAGTACTTC. Residues: CATRRGRAKNIQYF.

The CDR3 reads CASSLDVLGGYTGELFF. The CDR3 nucleotides read TGTGCCAGCAGCTTGGACGTTCTGGGGGGGTACACCGGGGAGCTGTTTTTT. The chain is built from TRBV5-6 and TRBJ2-2; 7 bases agree with TRBD2. V lost 0 bases to trimming and J lost 3 bases; unmatched junction nucleotides: 8. CDR1 and CDR2 from the germline V gene are SGHDT and YYEEEE. This CDR3 is built from 17 residues.

The genes are TRBV7-6 and TRBJ2-1; no reliable D call. CDR3 length equals 11 residues. Germline V lookup: CDR1 SGHVS, CDR2 FNYEAQ. Trimming cost V 3 bases and J 7 bases, with 4 bases left between them. The CDR3 region is CASSLGNEQFF. CDR3 in DNA: TGTGCCAGCAGCTTGGGAAATGAGCAGTTCTTC.

The chain recombines TRBV19 with TRBJ2-5; a possible D gene is TRBD2 (6 bases). Germline values: CDR1 LNHDA, CDR2 SQIVND (reference sequence). This CDR3 is 15 amino acids long. V lost 6 bases and J 5 bases, leaving 19 bases between the germline ends. CDR3 in DNA: TGTGCCAGTAGCACGCGGGACCCCTACGAGGAGACCCAGTACTTC. This translates into CASSTRDPYEETQYF.

The V gene is TRBV21-1, the J gene TRBJ2-7; the D call in the table, TRBD2, was not verified against the DNA. TRBV21-1 is annotated as a pseudogene. This CDR3 comprises 14 residues. CDR3 residues: CASSTGADSYEQYF. The CDR3 nucleotides are TGTGCCAGCAGCACGGGAGCCGATTCCTACGAGCAGTACTTC.

The rearrangement uses TRBV19 and TRBJ1-1; TRBD1 matches 9 bases. Unmatched junction bases numbered 14, after V lost 9 bases and J lost 0 bases. Germline loops: CDR1 LNHDA, CDR2 SQIVND (reference sequence). The CDR3 is made up of 17 amino acids. DNA for the CDR3: TGTGCCAGCGAGGCCAACTACAGGGGGCGCGTGAACACTGAAGCTTTCTTT. This translates into CASEANYRGRVNTEAFF.

The gene calls are TRBV28 and TRBJ2-1; 12 bases align to TRBD2. Germline V gene data show CDR1 as MDHEN and CDR2 as SYDVKM. CDR3 size: 16 residues. After removal of 5 bases from V and 7 bases from J, the junction contained 9 bases not matched to a gene. This chain's CDR3 is CASSAATSGSYNEQFF. CDR3 bases: TGTGCCAGCAGTGCCGCGACTAGCGGGAGTTATAATGAGCAGTTCTTC.

The CDR3 region has the DNA TGTGCCAGCACCATCAGACAGGGTTCGAGGACTGAAGCTTTCTTT. Residues: CASTIRQGSRTEAFF. This chain links TRBV7-2 with TRBJ1-1; 7 bases fit TRBD1. This CDR3 comprises 15 residues. CDR1 is SGHTA, CDR2 FQGNSA, per germline. The J segment lost 5 bases and the V segment lost 7 bases, leaving 13 bases of the junction unmatched. Filled out from reference TRBV7-2 and TRBJ1-1, the complete variable domain reads GAGVSQSPSNKVTEKGKDVELRCDPISGHTALYWYRQSLGQGLEFLIYFQGNSAPDKSGLPSDRFSAERTGGSVSTLTIQRTQQEDSAVYLCASTIRQGSRTEAFFGQGTRLTVV.

The CDR3: CSASYAVAGSWEQYF. CDR3 DNA: TGCAGTGCTAGTTATGCGGTAGCGGGATCTTGGGAGCAGTACTTC. The rearrangement joins TRBV20-1 to TRBJ2-7, with 8 bases lining up with TRBD2. Unmatched junction bases numbered 14, after V lost 3 bases and J lost 7 bases. Germline V CDR1 and CDR2: DFQATT, SNEGSKA (reference sequence). This CDR3 is 15 amino acids long.